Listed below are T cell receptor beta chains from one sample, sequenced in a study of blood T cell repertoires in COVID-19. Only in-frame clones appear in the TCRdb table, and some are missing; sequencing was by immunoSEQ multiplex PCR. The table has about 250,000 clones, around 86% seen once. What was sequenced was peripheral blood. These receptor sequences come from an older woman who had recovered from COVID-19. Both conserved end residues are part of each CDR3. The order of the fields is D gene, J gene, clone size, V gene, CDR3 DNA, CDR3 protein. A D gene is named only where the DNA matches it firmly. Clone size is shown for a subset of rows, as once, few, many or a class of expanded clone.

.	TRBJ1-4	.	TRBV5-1	TGCGCCAGCAGCCGAAGAGGGCCAACTAATGAAAAACTGTTTTTT	CASSRRGPTNEKLFF
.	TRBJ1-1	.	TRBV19	TGTGCCAGTAGTTCGAAGGAGGCGGTGATTGACACTGAAGCTTTCTTT	CASSSKEAVIDTEAFF
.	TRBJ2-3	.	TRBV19	TGTGCCAGTAGGGCTAGCACAGATACGCAGTATTTT	CASRASTDTQYF
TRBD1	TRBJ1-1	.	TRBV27	TGTGCCAGCAGTTTTACCGTTTATCTCCGGCAGGGGGGCACTGAAGCTTTCTTT	CASSFTVYLRQGGTEAFF
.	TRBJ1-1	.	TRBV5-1	TGCGCCAGCAGCTTGGAGGCCAGGATCACTGAAGCTTTCTTT	CASSLEARITEAFF
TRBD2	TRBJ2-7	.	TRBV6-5	TGTGCCAGCGTTATTGCGGGGGAGTACTCCTACGAGCAGTACTTC	CASVIAGEYSYEQYF
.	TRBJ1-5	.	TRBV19	TGTGCCAGTAGTATCGGAGGGACCCAGCATTTT	CASSIGGTQHF
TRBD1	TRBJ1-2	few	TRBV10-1	TGCGCCAGCAGGTTGACAGGGACCAACTATGGCTACACCTTC	CASRLTGTNYGYTF
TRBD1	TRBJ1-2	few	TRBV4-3	TGCGCCAGCAGCCGAACCGGGACAGGGGGCCTTGGCTACACCTTC	CASSRTGTGGLGYTF
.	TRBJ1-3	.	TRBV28	TGTGCCAGCAGTTCAGGGGAAGTCGGAAACACCATATATTTT	CASSSGEVGNTIYF
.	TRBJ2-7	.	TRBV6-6	TGTGCCAGCAGCCAGAACTACGAGCAGTACTTC	CASSQNYEQYF